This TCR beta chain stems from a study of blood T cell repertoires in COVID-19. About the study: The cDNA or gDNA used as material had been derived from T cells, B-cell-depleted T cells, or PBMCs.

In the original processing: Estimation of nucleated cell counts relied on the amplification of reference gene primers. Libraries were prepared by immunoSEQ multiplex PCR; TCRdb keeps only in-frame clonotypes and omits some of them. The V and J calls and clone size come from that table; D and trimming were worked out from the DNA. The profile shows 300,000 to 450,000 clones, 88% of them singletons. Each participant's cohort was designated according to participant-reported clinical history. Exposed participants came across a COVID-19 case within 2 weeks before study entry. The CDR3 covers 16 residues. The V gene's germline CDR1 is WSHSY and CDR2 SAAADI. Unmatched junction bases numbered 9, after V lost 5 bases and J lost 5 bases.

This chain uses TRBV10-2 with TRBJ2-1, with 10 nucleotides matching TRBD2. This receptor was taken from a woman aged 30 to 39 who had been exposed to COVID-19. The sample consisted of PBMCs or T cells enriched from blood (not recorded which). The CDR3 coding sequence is TGCGCCAGCAGTAGCGGGAGGGCCGATAGTAACAATGAGCAGTTCTTC. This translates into CASSSGRADSNNEQFF.